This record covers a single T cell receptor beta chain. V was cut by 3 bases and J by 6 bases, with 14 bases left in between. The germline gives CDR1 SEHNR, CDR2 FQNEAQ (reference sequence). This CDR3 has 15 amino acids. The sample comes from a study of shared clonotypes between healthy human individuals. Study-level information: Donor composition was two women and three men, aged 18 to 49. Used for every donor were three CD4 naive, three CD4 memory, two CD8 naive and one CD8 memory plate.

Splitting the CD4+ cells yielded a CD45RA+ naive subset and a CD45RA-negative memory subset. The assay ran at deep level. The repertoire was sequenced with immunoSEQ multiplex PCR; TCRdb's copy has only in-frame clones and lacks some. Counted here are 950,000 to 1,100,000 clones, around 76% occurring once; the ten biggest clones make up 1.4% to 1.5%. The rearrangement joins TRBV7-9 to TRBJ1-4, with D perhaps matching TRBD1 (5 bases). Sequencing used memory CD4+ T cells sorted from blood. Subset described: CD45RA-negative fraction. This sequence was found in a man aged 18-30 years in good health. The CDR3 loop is CASSLIGGGDEKLFF. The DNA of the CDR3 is TGTGCCAGCAGCTTGATCGGGGGTGGGGATGAAAAACTGTTTTTT.